This T cell receptor beta chain appears in the sequencing data of a study of blood T cell repertoires in COVID-19. This clone was detected ten times or more. As processed by the authors: By means of reference gene primer amplification, nucleated cell counts were estimated. The table came from immunoSEQ multiplex PCR; TCRdb's copy has only in-frame clones and leaves some out. That table is the source of V, J and clone size, and D and trimming were worked out from the DNA. Of some 200,000 clones in the sample, about four fifths were seen once. Germline V lookup: CDR1 SGHRS, CDR2 YFSETQ. V was clipped by 1 base and J by 0 bases, with 8 bases between them. The CDR3 runs 14 residues.

Input material: peripheral blood. The rearrangement links TRBV5-1 to TRBJ2-7; the D gene is possibly TRBD1 (5 bases). This sequence originates from a woman aged 35 to 49 with acute or convalescent COVID-19. As DNA, the CDR3 is TGCGCCAGCAGCTTGAGGCAGGGCTCCTACGAGCAGTACTTC. Residues: CASSLRQGSYEQYF.